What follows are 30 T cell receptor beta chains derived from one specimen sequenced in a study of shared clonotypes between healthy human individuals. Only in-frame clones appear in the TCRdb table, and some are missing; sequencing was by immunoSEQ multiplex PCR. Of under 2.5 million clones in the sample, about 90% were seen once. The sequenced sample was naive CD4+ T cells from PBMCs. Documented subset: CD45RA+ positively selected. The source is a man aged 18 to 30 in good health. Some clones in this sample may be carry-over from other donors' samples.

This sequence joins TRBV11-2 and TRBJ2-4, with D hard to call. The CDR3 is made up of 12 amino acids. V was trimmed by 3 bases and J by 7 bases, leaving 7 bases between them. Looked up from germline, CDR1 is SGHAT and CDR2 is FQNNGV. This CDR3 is CASSFPLNIQYF. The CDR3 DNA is TGTGCCAGCAGCTTCCCGCTTAACATTCAGTACTTC.

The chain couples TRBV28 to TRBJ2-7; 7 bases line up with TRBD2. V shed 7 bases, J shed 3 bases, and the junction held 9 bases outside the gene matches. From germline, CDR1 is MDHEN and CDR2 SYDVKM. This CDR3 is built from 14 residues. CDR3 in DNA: TGTGCCAGCACTTCCTTAGGGAGGGGCTACGAGCAGTACTTC. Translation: CASTSLGRGYEQYF.

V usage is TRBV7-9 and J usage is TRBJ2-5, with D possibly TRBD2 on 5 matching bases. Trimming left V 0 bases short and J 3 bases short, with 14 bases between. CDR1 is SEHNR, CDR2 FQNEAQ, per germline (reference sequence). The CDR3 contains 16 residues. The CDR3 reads CASSLARAAREETQYF. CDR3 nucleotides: TGTGCCAGCAGCTTAGCCCGGGCAGCGAGGGAAGAGACCCAGTACTTC.

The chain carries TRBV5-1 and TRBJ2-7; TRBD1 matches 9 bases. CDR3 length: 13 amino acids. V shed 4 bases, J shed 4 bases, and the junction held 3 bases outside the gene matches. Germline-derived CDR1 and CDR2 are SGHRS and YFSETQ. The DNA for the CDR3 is TGCGCCAGCAGCACAGGGGGCCAATACGAGCAGTACTTC. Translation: CASSTGGQYEQYF.

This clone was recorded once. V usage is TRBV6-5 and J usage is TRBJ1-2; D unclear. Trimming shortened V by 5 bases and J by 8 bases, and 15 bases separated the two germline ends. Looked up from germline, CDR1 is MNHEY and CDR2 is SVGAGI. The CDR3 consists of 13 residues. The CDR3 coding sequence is TGTGCCAGCAGTATCCTTCCCGAGTACGGCTACACCTTC. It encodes CASSILPEYGYTF.

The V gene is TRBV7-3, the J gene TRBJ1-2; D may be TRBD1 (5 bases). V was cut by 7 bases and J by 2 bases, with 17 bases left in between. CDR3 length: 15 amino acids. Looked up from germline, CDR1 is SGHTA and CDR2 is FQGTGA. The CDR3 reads CASTKGRRHNYGYTF. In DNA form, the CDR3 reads TGTGCCAGCACCAAGGGACGGAGACACAACTATGGCTACACCTTC.

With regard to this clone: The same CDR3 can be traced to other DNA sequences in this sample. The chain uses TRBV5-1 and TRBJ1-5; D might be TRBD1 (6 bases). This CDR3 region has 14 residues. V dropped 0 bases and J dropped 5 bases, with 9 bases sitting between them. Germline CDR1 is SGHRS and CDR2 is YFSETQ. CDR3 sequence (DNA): TGCGCCAGCAGCTTGGGGACAGTTGATCAGCCCCAGCATTTT. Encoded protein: CASSLGTVDQPQHF. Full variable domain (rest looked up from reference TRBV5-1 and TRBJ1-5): KAGVTQTPRYLIKTRGQQVTLSCSPISGHRSVSWYQQTPGQGLQFLFEYFSETQRNKGNFPGRFSGRQFSNSRSEMNVSTLELGDSALYLCASSLGTVDQPQHFGDGTRLSIL.

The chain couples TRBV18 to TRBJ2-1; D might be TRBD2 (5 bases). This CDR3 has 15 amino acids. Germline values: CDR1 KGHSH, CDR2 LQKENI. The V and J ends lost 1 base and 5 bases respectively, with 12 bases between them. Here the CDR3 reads CASSPRSGSDNEQFF. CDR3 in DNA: TGTGCCAGCTCACCACGGTCGGGGTCGGACAATGAGCAGTTCTTC.

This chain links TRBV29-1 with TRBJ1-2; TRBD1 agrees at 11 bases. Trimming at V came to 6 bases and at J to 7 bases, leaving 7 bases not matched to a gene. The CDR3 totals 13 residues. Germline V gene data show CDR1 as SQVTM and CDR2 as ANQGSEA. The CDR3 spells CSVDLDRGPGYTF. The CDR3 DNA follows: TGCAGCGTGGACCTGGACAGGGGGCCTGGCTACACCTTC.

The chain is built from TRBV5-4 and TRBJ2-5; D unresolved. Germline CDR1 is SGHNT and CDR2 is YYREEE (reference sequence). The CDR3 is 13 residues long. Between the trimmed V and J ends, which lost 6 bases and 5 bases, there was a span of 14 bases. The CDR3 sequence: CASNFPGGETQYF. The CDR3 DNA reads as TGTGCCAGCAACTTCCCGGGTGGGGAGACCCAGTACTTC.

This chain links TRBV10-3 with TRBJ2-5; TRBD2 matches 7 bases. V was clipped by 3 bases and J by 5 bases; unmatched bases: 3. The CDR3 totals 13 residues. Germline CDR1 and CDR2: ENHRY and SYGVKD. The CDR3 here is CAISEGSGETQYF. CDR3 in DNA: TGTGCCATCAGTGAAGGTAGCGGGGAGACCCAGTACTTC.

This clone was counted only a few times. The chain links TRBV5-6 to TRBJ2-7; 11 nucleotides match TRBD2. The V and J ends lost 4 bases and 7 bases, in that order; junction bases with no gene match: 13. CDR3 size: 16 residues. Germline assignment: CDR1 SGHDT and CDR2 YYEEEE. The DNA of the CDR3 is TGTGCCAGCAGCATGGGGCGGCTAGCGGGGGGTAAGGAGCAGTACTTC. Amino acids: CASSMGRLAGGKEQYF.

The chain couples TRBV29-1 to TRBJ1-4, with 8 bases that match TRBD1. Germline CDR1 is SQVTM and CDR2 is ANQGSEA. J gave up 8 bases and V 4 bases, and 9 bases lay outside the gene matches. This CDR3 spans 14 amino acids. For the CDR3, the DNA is TGCAGCGTTGGCCCCAACAGGGGGACGGAAAAACTGTTTTTT. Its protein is CSVGPNRGTEKLFF.

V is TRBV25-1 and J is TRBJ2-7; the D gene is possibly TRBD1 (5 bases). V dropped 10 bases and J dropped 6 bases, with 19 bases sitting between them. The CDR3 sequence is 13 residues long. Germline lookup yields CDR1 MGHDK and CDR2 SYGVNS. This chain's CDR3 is CATSAGLGLEQYF. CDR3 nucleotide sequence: TGTGCCACCTCCGCCGGTTTGGGGCTCGAGCAGTACTTC.

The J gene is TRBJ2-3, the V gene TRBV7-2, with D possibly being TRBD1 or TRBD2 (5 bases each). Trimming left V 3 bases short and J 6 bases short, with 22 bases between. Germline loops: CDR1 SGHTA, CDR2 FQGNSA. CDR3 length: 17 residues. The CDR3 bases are TGTGCCAGCAGCTTGACCCGGGACCCGGGCCTAGGGGATACGCAGTATTTT. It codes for CASSLTRDPGLGDTQYF.

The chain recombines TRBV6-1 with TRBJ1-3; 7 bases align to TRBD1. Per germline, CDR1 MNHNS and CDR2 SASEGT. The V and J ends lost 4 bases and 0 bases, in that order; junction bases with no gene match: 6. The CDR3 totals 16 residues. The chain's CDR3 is CASSAPGTASGNTIYF. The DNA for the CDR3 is TGTGCCAGCAGTGCCCCTGGGACAGCCTCTGGAAACACCATATATTTT.

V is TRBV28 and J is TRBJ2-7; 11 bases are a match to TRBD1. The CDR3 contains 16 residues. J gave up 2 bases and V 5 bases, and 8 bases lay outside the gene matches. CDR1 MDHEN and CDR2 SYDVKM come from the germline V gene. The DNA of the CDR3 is TGTGCCAGCAGTGCCTCGGGACAGGGGGTGACCTACGAGCAGTACTTC. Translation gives CASSASGQGVTYEQYF.

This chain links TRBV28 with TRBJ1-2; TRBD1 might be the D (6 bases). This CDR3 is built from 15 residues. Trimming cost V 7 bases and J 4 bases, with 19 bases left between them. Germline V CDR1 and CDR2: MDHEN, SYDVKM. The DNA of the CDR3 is TGTGCCAGCACCGCACGGACAGTGCCCTCCTATGGCTACACCTTC. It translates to CASTARTVPSYGYTF.

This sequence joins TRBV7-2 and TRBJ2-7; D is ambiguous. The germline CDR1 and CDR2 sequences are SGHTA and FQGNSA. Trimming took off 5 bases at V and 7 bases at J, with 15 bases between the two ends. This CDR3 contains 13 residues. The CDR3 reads CASSPDPGKEQYF. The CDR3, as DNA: TGTGCCAGCAGCCCGGACCCGGGTAAGGAGCAGTACTTC. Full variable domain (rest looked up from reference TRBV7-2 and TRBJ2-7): GAGVSQSPSNKVTEKGKDVELRCDPISGHTALYWYRQSLGQGLEFLIYFQGNSAPDKSGLPSDRFSAERTGGSVSTLTIQRTQQEDSAVYLCASSPDPGKEQYFGPGTRLTVT.

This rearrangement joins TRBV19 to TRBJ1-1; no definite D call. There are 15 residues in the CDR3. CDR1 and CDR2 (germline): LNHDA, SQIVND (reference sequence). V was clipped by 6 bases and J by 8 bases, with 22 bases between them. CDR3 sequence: CASRNPSVWESEAFF. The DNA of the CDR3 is TGTGCCAGTAGGAACCCGTCTGTCTGGGAATCCGAAGCTTTCTTT.

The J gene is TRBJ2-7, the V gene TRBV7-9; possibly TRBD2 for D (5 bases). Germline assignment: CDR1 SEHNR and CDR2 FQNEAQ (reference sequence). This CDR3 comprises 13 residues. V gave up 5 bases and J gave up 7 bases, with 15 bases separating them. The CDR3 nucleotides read TGTGCCAGCAGCCGGGCACGGGAAGAAGAGCAGTACTTC. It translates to CASSRAREEEQYF.

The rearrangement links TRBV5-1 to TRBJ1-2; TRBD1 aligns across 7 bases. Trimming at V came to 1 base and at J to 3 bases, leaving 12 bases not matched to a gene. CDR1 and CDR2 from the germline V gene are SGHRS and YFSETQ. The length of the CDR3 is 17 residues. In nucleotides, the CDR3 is TGCGCCAGCAGCTTGAATACTGTGGCAGGGGGGGACTATGGCTACACCTTC. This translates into CASSLNTVAGGDYGYTF.

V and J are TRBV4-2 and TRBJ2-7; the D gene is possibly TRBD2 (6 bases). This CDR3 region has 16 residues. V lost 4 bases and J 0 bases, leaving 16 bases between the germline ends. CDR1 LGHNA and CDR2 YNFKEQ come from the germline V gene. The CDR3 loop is CASSRSGGKSSYEQYF. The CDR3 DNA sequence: TGTGCCAGCAGCCGTTCGGGCGGGAAATCCTCCTACGAGCAGTACTTC.

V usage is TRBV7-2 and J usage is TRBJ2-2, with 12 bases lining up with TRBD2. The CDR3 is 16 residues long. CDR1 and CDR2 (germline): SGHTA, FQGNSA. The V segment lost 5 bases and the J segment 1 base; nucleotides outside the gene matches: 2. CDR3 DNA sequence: TGTGCCAGCAGCGCGGGACTAGCGGGGAACACCGGGGAGCTGTTTTTT. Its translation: CASSAGLAGNTGELFF.

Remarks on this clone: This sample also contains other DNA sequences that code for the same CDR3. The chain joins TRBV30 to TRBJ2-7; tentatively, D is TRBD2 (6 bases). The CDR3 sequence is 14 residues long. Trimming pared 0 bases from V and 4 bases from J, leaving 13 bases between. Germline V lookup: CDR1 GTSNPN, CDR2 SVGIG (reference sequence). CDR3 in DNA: TGTGCCTGGAGTGTCGGCGGGGCCGGATACGAGCAGTACTTC. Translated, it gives CAWSVGGAGYEQYF.

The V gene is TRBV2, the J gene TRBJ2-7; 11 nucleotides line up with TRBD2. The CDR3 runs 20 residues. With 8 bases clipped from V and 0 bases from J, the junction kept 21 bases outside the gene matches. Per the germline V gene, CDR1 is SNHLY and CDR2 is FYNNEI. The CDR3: CASDDAGTRLAGRSSYEQYF. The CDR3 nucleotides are TGTGCCAGCGATGACGCAGGAACCCGACTAGCGGGAAGGAGCTCCTACGAGCAGTACTTC.

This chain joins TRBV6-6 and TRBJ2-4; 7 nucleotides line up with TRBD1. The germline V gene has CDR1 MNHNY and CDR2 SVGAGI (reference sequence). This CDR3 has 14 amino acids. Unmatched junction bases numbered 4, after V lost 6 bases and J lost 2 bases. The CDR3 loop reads CASRRQGSKNIQYF. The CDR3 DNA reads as TGTGCCAGCAGACGACAGGGCTCCAAAAACATTCAGTACTTC.

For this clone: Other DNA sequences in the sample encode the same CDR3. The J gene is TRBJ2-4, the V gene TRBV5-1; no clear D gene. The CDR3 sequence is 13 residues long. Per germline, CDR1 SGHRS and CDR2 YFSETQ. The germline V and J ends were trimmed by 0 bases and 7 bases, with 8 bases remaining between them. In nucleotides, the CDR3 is TGCGCCAGCAGCTTGGGGCAGGCGAACATTCAGTACTTC. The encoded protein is CASSLGQANIQYF.

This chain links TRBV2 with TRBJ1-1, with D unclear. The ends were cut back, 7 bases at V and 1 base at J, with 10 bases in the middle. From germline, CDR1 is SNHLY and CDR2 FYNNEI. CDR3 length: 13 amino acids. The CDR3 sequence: CASISYGNTEAFF. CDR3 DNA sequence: TGTGCCAGCATTTCATATGGGAACACTGAAGCTTTCTTT.

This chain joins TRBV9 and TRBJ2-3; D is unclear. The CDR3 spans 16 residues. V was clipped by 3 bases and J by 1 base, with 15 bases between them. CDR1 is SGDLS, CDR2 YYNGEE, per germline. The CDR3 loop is CASSASARSGTDTQYF. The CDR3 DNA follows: TGTGCCAGCAGCGCCTCGGCTAGGTCGGGCACAGATACGCAGTATTTT.